These 21 T cell receptor beta chains share one sample of origin, sequenced in a study of T cells in tumors after PD-1 blockade (dated by TCRdb to about 2019). The intended sense of this specimen's time point label: after anti-PD-1 therapy. The library was prepared using the immunoSEQ multiplex PCR assay. TCRdb took this table from immuneACCESS and kept in-frame rearrangements with V and J called. Such tables lack part of the clones; where checked against another copy, unresolved V genes explain under half of the gap, and the rest is unexplained. The sample yields 30,000 to 35,000 clones; around 73% were counted once. Less than 50% of the sample goes to the ten largest clones. The sequences come from PBMCs, collected after anti-PD-1 treatment. Every receptor here comes from a human donor with basal cell carcinoma.

This chain connects TRBV11-1 to TRBJ2-3; D not certain. Per the germline V gene, CDR1 is SGHAT and CDR2 is FQDESV (reference sequence). V lost 1 base, J lost 2 bases, and 10 bases lay in between. The CDR3 contains 15 residues. CDR3: CASSLGGRFTDTQYF. The CDR3 coding sequence is TGTGCCAGCAGCTTAGGTGGACGTTTCACAGATACGCAGTATTTT.

V gene TRBV6-6 combines with J gene TRBJ2-7, with 7 nucleotides matching TRBD1. This CDR3 is built from 13 residues. Germline CDR1 reads MNHNY; CDR2 reads SVGAGI (reference sequence). Losses at the gene ends were 6 bases for V and 2 bases for J; bases not matched to a gene: 4. CDR3 sequence reads: CASSPGTAYEQYF. The DNA of the CDR3 is TGTGCCAGCAGCCCCGGGACAGCCTACGAGCAGTACTTC.

This rearrangement joins TRBV4-3 to TRBJ1-1; 7 bases match TRBD1. CDR1 and CDR2 from the germline V gene are LGHNA and YSLEER. The length of the CDR3 is 15 residues. V lost 1 base, J lost 4 bases, and 6 bases stayed unmatched. The DNA for the CDR3 is TGCGCCAGCAGCCAAGTTTCGACAGGGTCCACTGAAGCTTTCTTT. It translates to CASSQVSTGSTEAFF.

The chain links TRBV6-5 to TRBJ1-5; no firm D call. CDR1 is MNHEY and CDR2 is SVGAGI in the germline V gene. Trimming left V 4 bases short and J 5 bases short, with 9 bases between. This CDR3 is 13 amino acids long. The CDR3 is CASSSMDHQPQHF. CDR3 bases: TGTGCCAGCAGTTCTATGGATCATCAGCCCCAGCATTTT.

The rearrangement joins TRBV12-5 to TRBJ2-3, with 14 nucleotides matching TRBD2. From germline, CDR1 is LGHNT and CDR2 FRNRAP. The trim removed 5 bases at V and 5 bases at J, leaving 6 bases unmatched. CDR3 length: 16 amino acids. In nucleotides, the CDR3 is TGTGCTAGTGGTCCCGGGACTAGCGGGGGAGGAGATACGCAGTATTTT. It yields the protein CASGPGTSGGGDTQYF.

The V and J genes are TRBV28 and TRBJ2-1; tentative D call: TRBD1 (6 bases). V lost 5 bases and J lost 1, with 21 bases in between. Germline CDR1 is MDHEN and CDR2 is SYDVKM. The CDR3 totals 18 residues. The CDR3 nucleotides are TGTGCCAGCAGTCCCCCTCCTGGACAGACCATTTCCTACAATGAGCAGTTCTTC. Amino acids: CASSPPPGQTISYNEQFF.

The chain couples TRBV2 to TRBJ2-3; tentatively, D is TRBD1 (5 bases). The CDR3 loop spans 15 amino acids. Trimming removed 2 bases from V and 5 bases from J, with 14 bases in between. The germline gives CDR1 SNHLY, CDR2 FYNNEI. The CDR3 here is CASSEWGAVVDTQYF. CDR3 nucleotide sequence: TGTGCCAGCAGTGAATGGGGCGCCGTCGTAGATACGCAGTATTTT.

J is TRBJ1-1 and V is TRBV19; TRBD1 matches at 7 bases. The CDR3 is 12 amino acids. Germline CDR1 and CDR2: LNHDA and SQIVND (reference sequence). With 6 bases clipped from V and 12 bases from J, the junction kept 10 bases outside the gene matches. The CDR3 region has the DNA TGTGCCAGTAGCCCAGGGGGAGCCCGGACTTTCTTT. It codes for CASSPGGARTFF.

This chain links TRBV2 with TRBJ1-6; D is unclear. From germline, CDR1 is SNHLY and CDR2 FYNNEI. This CDR3 region has 12 residues. V lost 9 bases and J lost 6, with 9 bases in between. The CDR3 is CARRQTNSPLHF. CDR3 coding DNA: TGTGCCAGACGTCAGACTAATTCACCCCTCCACTTT.

This clone was counted between two and nine times. The CDR3 DNA reads TGCGCCAGCAGCCAGGACAGGGGCACAGATACGCAGTATTTT. This translates into CASSQDRGTDTQYF. The V gene is TRBV5-1, the J gene TRBJ2-3, with TRBD1 identical over 8 bases. This CDR3 region has 14 residues. Germline assignment: CDR1 SGHRS and CDR2 YFSETQ. V dropped 4 bases and J dropped 1; count of bases not matched to a gene: 2.

For the CDR3, the DNA is TGTGCCTGGAGTGTGGACAACTACTATGGCTACACCTTC. As protein: CAWSVDNYYGYTF. The rearrangement joins TRBV30 to TRBJ1-2, with D tentatively TRBD1 (5 bases). Per germline, CDR1 GTSNPN and CDR2 SVGIG (reference sequence). Trimming removed 0 bases at V and 3 bases at J, with 8 bases between. CDR3 length: 13 residues.

This chain links TRBV10-2 with TRBJ2-5; 10 bases are shared with TRBD1. CDR1 is WSHSY and CDR2 is SAAADI in the germline V gene. The CDR3 is 15 amino acids. The ends lost 1 base at V and 7 bases at J; junction bases unmatched: 6. CDR3 coding DNA: TGCGCCAGCAGTGAGTTTGACAGGGGGCAGGTGACCCAGTACTTC. It yields the protein CASSEFDRGQVTQYF.

The chain is built from TRBV7-6 and TRBJ2-1; D is perhaps TRBD2 (5 bases). CDR3 length equals 11 residues. The V end was cut by 5 bases, the J end by 9 bases, with 8 bases between. CDR1 SGHVS and CDR2 FNYEAQ come from the germline V gene. CDR3 amino acids: CASSHRGEQFF. The CDR3 bases are TGTGCCAGCAGCCACCGGGGTGAGCAGTTCTTC.

V usage is TRBV27 and J usage is TRBJ2-7; 10 positions match TRBD2. The ends lost 3 bases at V and 2 bases at J; junction bases unmatched: 1. The CDR3 has 14 amino acids. CDR1 and CDR2 from the germline V gene are MNHEY and SMNVEV (reference sequence). CDR3 sequence (DNA): TGTGCCAGCAGTTTTCTAGCGGGAGCCTACGAGCAGTACTTC. Protein: CASSFLAGAYEQYF.

The chain has TRBV19 and TRBJ2-1; TRBD2 matches 7 bases. This CDR3 is 14 amino acids long. V trimming: 6 bases; J trimming: 9 bases; junction bases outside the gene matches: 11. Germline values: CDR1 LNHDA, CDR2 SQIVND (reference sequence). The CDR3: CASRDGRRSGEQFF. The CDR3 DNA is TGTGCCAGTAGAGACGGGAGGAGGTCAGGTGAGCAGTTCTTC.

The gene calls are TRBV4-3 and TRBJ1-2; maybe TRBD1 (5 bases). This CDR3 is 16 amino acids long. Germline CDR1 reads LGHNA; CDR2 reads YSLEER. The germline V and J ends were trimmed by 1 base and 4 bases, with 16 bases remaining between them. Here the CDR3 DNA reads TGCGCCAGCAGCCAAGGCCGATCTGGGGCGGTCTATGGCTACACCTTC. Translating gives CASSQGRSGAVYGYTF.

The table lists this clone with a few counts. This chain links TRBV13 with TRBJ1-5; D possibly corresponds to TRBD1 (6 bases). V was cut by 4 bases and J by 7 bases, with 11 bases left in between. Per germline, CDR1 PRHDT and CDR2 FYEKMQ (reference sequence). This CDR3 has 13 residues. CDR3 nucleotide sequence: TGTGCCAGCAGCTCAGGGGAGGGACAGCCCCAGCATTTT. Translated, it gives CASSSGEGQPQHF.

The chain recombines TRBV19 with TRBJ2-7; 8 bases align to TRBD1. Germline lookup yields CDR1 LNHDA and CDR2 SQIVND (reference sequence). V was clipped by 6 bases and J by 5 bases; unmatched bases: 6. The CDR3 runs to 13 residues. The CDR3 region has the DNA TGTGCCAGTAGGGACAGGGCCTCTAACGAGCAGTACTTC. Protein sequence: CASRDRASNEQYF.

The V call is TRBV2, the J call TRBJ2-3, with D perhaps TRBD1 or TRBD2 (7 bases each). Looked up from germline, CDR1 is SNHLY and CDR2 is FYNNEI. The CDR3 totals 15 residues. With 7 bases removed from V and 4 bases from J, the gap between germline ends came to 18 bases. In DNA, the CDR3 is TGTGCCAGCACCATGAGACAGGGAGGGCCAGATACGCAGTATTTT. Protein: CASTMRQGGPDTQYF. The variable domain in full, with the rest retrieved from reference TRBV2 and TRBJ2-3, is EPEVTQTPSHQVTQMGQEVILRCVPISNHLYFYWYRQILGQKVEFLVSFYNNEISEKSEIFDDQFSVERPDGSNFTLKIRSTKLEDSAMYFCASTMRQGGPDTQYFGPGTRLTVL.

The rearrangement uses TRBV5-5 and TRBJ1-1, with unresolved D. The V gene's germline CDR1 is SGHKS and CDR2 YYEKEE (reference sequence). The CDR3 runs to 12 residues. Between the trimmed V and J ends, which lost 3 bases and 4 bases, there was a span of 7 bases. The CDR3 DNA is TGTGCCAGCAGCTCTATAGGCACTGAAGCTTTCTTT. Translated: CASSSIGTEAFF.

The V gene is TRBV5-4, the J gene TRBJ2-2; D is possibly TRBD1 (6 bases). V lost 4 bases and J 0 bases, leaving 10 bases between the germline ends. The germline CDR1 and CDR2 sequences are SGHNT and YYREEE (reference sequence). This CDR3 has 15 residues. The CDR3 here is CASSNGTTNTGELFF. The CDR3, as DNA: TGTGCCAGCAGCAACGGGACAACGAACACCGGGGAGCTGTTTTTT.